This entry features one TCR beta chain sequence. Antigen unknown. This entry belongs to a study of CD8 T cells in ankylosing spondylitis. V lost 6 bases and J lost 1, with 18 bases in between. This CDR3 has 16 amino acids. The V gene's germline CDR1 is DFQATT and CDR2 SNEGSKA (reference sequence). TCRdb itself ran the 5' RACE reads through MiXCR, one entry per CDR3 protein. This table has approximately 340,000 distinct CDR3 sequences, roughly 14% appearing once. Broader study findings: Within ankylosing spondylitis blood, a TCR beta motif made up of seven to nine highly homologous variants appeared to be characteristic. Clones that were linked to disease were CD8+ and were relatively rare in peripheral blood.

This receptor was obtained from a male donor with ankylosing spondylitis or in good health (not recorded which). The sequencing sample was made of blood, either unsorted or a sorted T cell fraction (not recorded which). The chain joins TRBV20-1 to TRBJ2-2; either TRBD1 or TRBD2 may fit D (5 bases each). DNA for the CDR3: TGCAGTGCCGAGCGAGGGGTGCAACGGAACACCGGGGAGCTGTTTTTT. Amino acid sequence: CSAERGVQRNTGELFF.